This T cell receptor (beta chain) was sequenced during a study of shared clonotypes between healthy human individuals. Background on the study: Samples came from two female and a few male donors aged 18 to 49. The study's findings and limits: Clonotype sharing among donors likely depends on sequencing depth.

To note about this clone: As yet, its antigen is unknown.

Data came from immunoSEQ multiplex PCR; TCRdb stores just in-frame clones and leaves some out. This sample carries some 690,000 clones, about nine tenths of them seen once, and the ten largest clones take roughly 36%. CD8 memory comprised CD45RO+ plus CCR7-negative CD45RA+ TemRA cells. The source material was memory CD8+ T cells from PBMCs. Described subset: CD45RO+ cells pooled with CCR7-negative TemRA cells. This clonotype originated in a man aged 18-30 years in good health. Some clones in this sample may be carry-over from other donors' samples.

CDR3 protein: CASSGQTAYGYTF. Here the CDR3 DNA reads TGTGCCAGCTCGGGACAGACAGCCTATGGCTACACCTTC. The rearrangement links TRBV5-6 to TRBJ1-2, with 7 bases fitting TRBD1. Germline V gene lookup returns CDR1 SGHDT and CDR2 YYEEEE. The length of the CDR3 is 13 residues. Unmatched junction bases numbered 7, after V lost 7 bases and J lost 4 bases.